A selection of T cell receptor beta chains follows, all from one sample in a study of PD-1 blockade in classical Hodgkin lymphoma. Method: immunoSEQ multiplex PCR; TCRdb's copy keeps in-frame clones and lacks some. The sample holds approximately 43,000 clones; about 85% are singletons and the top ten take approximately 5.7%. The specimen comprised peripheral blood mononuclear cells (PBMCs), sampled before the second cycle of nivolumab. Source of these receptors: a human donor with classical Hodgkin lymphoma. Each CDR3 is given with its conserved first and last residue. D genes are given only for firm matches.

CDR3nt: TGCGCCAGCAGCTTGGGGAGCGGGAGGCCCGAGGAGACCCAGTACTTC
CDR3aa: CASSLGSGRPEETQYF
d_gene: TRBD2
j_gene: TRBJ2-5
v_gene: TRBV5-1

CDR3nt: TGTGCCAGCGGGGCTTTCCCCTACGAGCAGTACTTC
CDR3aa: CASGAFPYEQYF
d_gene: NA
j_gene: TRBJ2-7
v_gene: TRBV2

CDR3nt: TGTGCCAGCACCCTCCAGGGGGGTGGGGAGACCCAGTACTTC
CDR3aa: CASTLQGGGETQYF
d_gene: NA
j_gene: TRBJ2-5
v_gene: TRBV6-5

CDR3nt: TGTGCCAGCAGCTCACTCACAGGGGGGATCACAGATACGCAGTATTTT
CDR3aa: CASSSLTGGITDTQYF
d_gene: TRBD1
j_gene: TRBJ2-3
v_gene: TRBV9

CDR3nt: TGCGCCAGCAGCCAAGTATTGCGGCTGGAGCATGGCTACACCTTC
CDR3aa: CASSQVLRLEHGYTF
d_gene: NA
j_gene: TRBJ1-2
v_gene: TRBV4-3

CDR3nt: TGTGCCAGCAGTTCAGGGGAGCTGTTTTTT
CDR3aa: CASSSGELFF
d_gene: NA
j_gene: TRBJ2-2
v_gene: TRBV2

CDR3nt: TGTGCCAGCAGCTCCCGGGACAGGGACGAGCAGTACTTC
CDR3aa: CASSSRDRDEQYF
d_gene: TRBD1
j_gene: TRBJ2-7
v_gene: TRBV7-9

CDR3nt: TGCGCCAGCAGCGCCGGGACTAGCGGGGGGCATGAGCAGTTCTTC
CDR3aa: CASSAGTSGGHEQFF
d_gene: TRBD2
j_gene: TRBJ2-1
v_gene: TRBV4-3

CDR3nt: TGTGCCATCAGGGGACAGTATGAAGCTTTCTTT
CDR3aa: CAIRGQYEAFF
d_gene: TRBD1
j_gene: TRBJ1-1
v_gene: TRBV10-3

CDR3nt: TGTGCCAGCAGGAGATCCTACGAGCAGTACTTC
CDR3aa: CASRRSYEQYF
d_gene: NA
j_gene: TRBJ2-7
v_gene: TRBV11-2